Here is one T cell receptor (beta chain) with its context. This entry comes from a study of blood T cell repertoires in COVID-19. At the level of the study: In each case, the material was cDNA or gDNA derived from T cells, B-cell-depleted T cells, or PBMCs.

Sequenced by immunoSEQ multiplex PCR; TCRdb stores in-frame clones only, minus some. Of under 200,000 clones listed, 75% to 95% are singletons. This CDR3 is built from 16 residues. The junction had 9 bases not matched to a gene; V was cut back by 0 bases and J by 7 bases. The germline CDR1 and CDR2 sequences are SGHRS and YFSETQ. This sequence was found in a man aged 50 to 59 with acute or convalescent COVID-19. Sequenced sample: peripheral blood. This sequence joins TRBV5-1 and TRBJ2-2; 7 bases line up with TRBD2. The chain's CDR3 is CASSLDFQGGIGELFF. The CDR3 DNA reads TGCGCCAGCAGCTTGGATTTTCAGGGAGGGATCGGGGAGCTGTTTTTT.